This is a list of T cell receptor beta chains from one sample in a study of early T cells in non-severe SARS-CoV-2 infection. Via MiXCR, TCRdb re-called the 5' RACE reads, giving one row per CDR3 protein. The sample records 65,000 to 90,000 distinct CDR3 sequences, approximately 12% being singletons. The sample taken for sequencing was whole blood. The receptors here all came from an adult who was a healthcare worker with PCR-confirmed SARS-CoV-2 infection or an uninfected control (not recorded which). The CDR3 runs from the conserved cysteine through the conserved F or W. The D gene is left open where the match is weak. Clone size, where shown, is once, few, many, or a class for clones that have expanded.

clone_size,j_call,d_call,v_call,cdr3_nt,cdr3_aa
few,TRBJ2-3,NA,TRBV18,TGTGCCAGCTCACCGGTGTCCGATACGCAGTATTTT,CASSPVSDTQYF
few,TRBJ1-3,NA,TRBV20-1,TGCAGTGCTAGGAGAGGAGGGGGGTCTGGAAACACCATATATTTT,CSARRGGGSGNTIYF
NA,TRBJ2-7,TRBD1,TRBV10-3,TGTGCCATCAGTCTGGACAGGGCCTACGAGCAGTACTTC,CAISLDRAYEQYF
many,TRBJ2-7,NA,TRBV12-3/TRBV12-4,TGTGCCAGCAGTCCCGTCTGGGCCGGCGACTACGAGCAGTACTTC,CASSPVWAGDYEQYF
NA,TRBJ2-2,TRBD1,TRBV7-6,TGTGCCAGCAGCCCGACAGGGGGTACGCCCACCGGGGAGCTGTTTTTT,CASSPTGGTPTGELFF
NA,TRBJ2-6,NA,TRBV29-1,TGCAGCGTTACGCACCGACGCCTTGGGGCCAACGTCCTGACTTTC,CSVTHRRLGANVLTF
many,TRBJ2-7,TRBD1,TRBV29-1,TGCAGCGTTCGCCGGACAGGGACGGGCCACGAGCAGTACTTC,CSVRRTGTGHEQYF
NA,TRBJ1-2,NA,TRBV6-1,TGTGCCAGCAGTGAACGGACAGAGTACTATGGCTACACCTTC,CASSERTEYYGYTF
NA,TRBJ2-1,NA,TRBV12-3/TRBV12-4,TGTGCCAGCAGTCTAACCAGCTCCTACAATGAGCAGTTCTTC,CASSLTSSYNEQFF
NA,TRBJ2-5,TRBD1,TRBV5-6,TGTGCCAGCAGCTTGTGCACGGGACAGAGCGAGACCCAGTACTTC,CASSLCTGQSETQYF
NA,TRBJ2-1,NA,TRBV10-3,TGTGCCACCCGCCCAGCGCTGACAAATGAGCAGTTCTTC,CATRPALTNEQFF
medium-sized,TRBJ2-2,NA,TRBV11-2,TGTGCCAGCAGCTTAGAGGTCGGGGAGCTGTTTTTT,CASSLEVGELFF
once,TRBJ2-5,NA,TRBV20-1,TGCAGTGCTAGACGAGGGAGCGAGACCCAGTACTTC,CSARRGSETQYF
once,TRBJ1-2,NA,TRBV7-2,TGTGCCAGCAGCTTTTACCTCTTTGGCAGCGAAACTGGAGGCTACACCTTC,CASSFYLFGSETGGYTF
few,TRBJ2-1,NA,TRBV11-3,TGTGCCAGCAGCTTAGCGACCGCCTACGGCTACAATGAGCAGTTCTTC,CASSLATAYGYNEQFF
medium-sized,TRBJ2-5,NA,TRBV7-8,TGTGCCAGCAGCCCCGCCGAGGGTCGGTCAGAAGAGACCCAGTACTTC,CASSPAEGRSEETQYF
many,TRBJ1-5,TRBD1,TRBV3-1,TGTGCCAGCAGTCCGGGACAGGGTCCTCAGCCCCAGCATTTT,CASSPGQGPQPQHF
many,TRBJ1-5,NA,TRBV3-1,TGTGCCAGCAGCCAAGGTTTTCCGGGAAGCAAGCGTCAGCCCCAGCATTTT,CASSQGFPGSKRQPQHF
NA,TRBJ2-2,NA,TRBV7-8,TGTGCCAGCGAGTGGGGGGCTGCCGGGGAGCTGTTTTTT,CASEWGAAGELFF
many,TRBJ1-1,NA,TRBV13,TGTGCCAGCAGCTTTGGCACTGAAGCTTTCTTT,CASSFGTEAFF
many,TRBJ2-5,NA,TRBV5-4,TGTGCCAGCAGCGTCCGGACAGGAGGGCAGACCCAGTACTTC,CASSVRTGGQTQYF
many,TRBJ1-5,NA,TRBV6-2/TRBV6-3,TGTGCCAGCAGAGACAGGTTTAAGGGACAGCCCCAGCATTTT,CASRDRFKGQPQHF
few,TRBJ1-1,NA,TRBV29-1,TGCAGCGTTGAAGAGGTGGATACTGAAGCTTTCTTT,CSVEEVDTEAFF
NA,TRBJ1-1,NA,TRBV29-1,TGCAGCGTTCAAGAGGGAGGCACTGAAGCTTTCTTT,CSVQEGGTEAFF
many,TRBJ1-6,NA,TRBV20-1,TGCAGTGCTAGGCGCCTTAGCTCCTATAATTCACCCCTCCACTTT,CSARRLSSYNSPLHF
few,TRBJ2-5,TRBD2,TRBV29-1,TGCAGCGTGGGGGGACTAGCGGACTTGGCGGCCCAGTACTTC,CSVGGLADLAAQYF
NA,TRBJ2-7,NA,TRBV7-2,TGTGCCAGCAGCCCCTTCGGACAGCGTCAGTACTTC,CASSPFGQRQYF
few,TRBJ1-6,TRBD1,TRBV20-1,TGCAGTGCTGGAAAGACAGGGGGTAATTCACCCCTCCACTTT,CSAGKTGGNSPLHF
NA,TRBJ1-1,NA,TRBV5-4,TGTGCCAGCAGCGGAGGGACACGTTATTCTGAAGCTTTCTTT,CASSGGTRYSEAFF
NA,TRBJ1-6,NA,TRBV12-3/TRBV12-4,TGTGCCAGCAGCTTACAGGGTCTGAATTCACCCCTCCACTTT,CASSLQGLNSPLHF
few,TRBJ1-5,NA,TRBV5-1,TGCGCCAGCAGCGAGACAATCCGTTCGCCCCAGCATTTT,CASSETIRSPQHF